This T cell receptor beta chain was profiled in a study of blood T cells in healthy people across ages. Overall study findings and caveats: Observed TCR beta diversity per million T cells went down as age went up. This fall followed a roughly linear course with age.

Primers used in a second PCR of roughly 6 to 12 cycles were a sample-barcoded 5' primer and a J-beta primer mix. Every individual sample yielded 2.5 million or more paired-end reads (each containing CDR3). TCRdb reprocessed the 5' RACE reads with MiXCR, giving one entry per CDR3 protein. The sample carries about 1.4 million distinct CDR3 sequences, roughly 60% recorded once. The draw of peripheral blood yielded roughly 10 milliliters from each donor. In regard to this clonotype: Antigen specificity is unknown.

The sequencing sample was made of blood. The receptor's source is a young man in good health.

The CDR3 nucleotides are TGCAGTGCAAAGACAGGGATGAACACTGAAGCTTTCTTT. This translates into CSAKTGMNTEAFF. The rearrangement links TRBV20-1 to TRBJ1-1; 7 nucleotides match TRBD1. This CDR3 is 13 amino acids long. Germline V gene lookup returns CDR1 DFQATT and CDR2 SNEGSKA (reference sequence). J was trimmed by 0 bases and V by 6 bases; bases with no gene match: 4.